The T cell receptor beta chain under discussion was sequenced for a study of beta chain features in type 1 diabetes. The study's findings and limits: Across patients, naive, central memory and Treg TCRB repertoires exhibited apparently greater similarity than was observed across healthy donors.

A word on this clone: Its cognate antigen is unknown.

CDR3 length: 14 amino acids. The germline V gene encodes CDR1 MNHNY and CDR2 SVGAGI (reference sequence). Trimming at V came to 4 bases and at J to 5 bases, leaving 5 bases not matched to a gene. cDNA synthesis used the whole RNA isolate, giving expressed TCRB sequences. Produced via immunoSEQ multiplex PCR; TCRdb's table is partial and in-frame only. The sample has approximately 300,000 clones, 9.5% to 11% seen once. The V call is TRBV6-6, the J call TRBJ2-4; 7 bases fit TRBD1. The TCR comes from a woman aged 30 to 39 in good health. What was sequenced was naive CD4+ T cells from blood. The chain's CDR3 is CASSFRDSQNIQYF. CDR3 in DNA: TGTGCCAGCAGTTTCCGGGACAGCCAAAACATTCAGTACTTC.